These T cell receptor beta chains were read from a single sample in a study of shared T cell receptors in the human thymus. Libraries were prepared by immunoSEQ multiplex PCR; TCRdb keeps only in-frame clonotypes and omits some of them. Of 550,000 to 800,000 clones listed, 80% to 90% are singletons. The sample also formed part of further work on human thymus T cells.

Source material: thymocytes. Receptors originate from a girl under two years old with a congenital heart defect. Both conserved end residues are part of each CDR3. D genes are given only for firm matches. Clone size is not always given. Where it is, it says once, few, many or a class for expanded clones.

d_gene: .
abundance: .
v_gene: TRBV11-2
j_gene: TRBJ2-5
CDR3aa: CASSLEGRSSRTQYF

d_gene: TRBD1
abundance: .
v_gene: TRBV5-1
j_gene: TRBJ2-7
CDR3aa: CASSWGQGGTYEQYF

d_gene: .
abundance: .
v_gene: TRBV7-8
j_gene: TRBJ1-4
CDR3aa: CASSLAKQGRAKTNEKLFF

d_gene: .
abundance: .
v_gene: TRBV6-6
j_gene: TRBJ1-5
CDR3aa: CASSYSGPNQPQHF

d_gene: TRBD1
abundance: .
v_gene: TRBV9
j_gene: TRBJ2-5
CDR3aa: CASSNRRGTGERETQYF

d_gene: .
abundance: .
v_gene: TRBV27
j_gene: TRBJ2-3
CDR3aa: CASRPFYGTDTQYF

d_gene: .
abundance: once
v_gene: TRBV7-9
j_gene: TRBJ2-1
CDR3aa: CASSLRTANYNEQFF

d_gene: .
abundance: .
v_gene: TRBV4-3
j_gene: TRBJ1-1
CDR3aa: CASSQDMTDREAFF

d_gene: .
abundance: .
v_gene: TRBV5-4
j_gene: TRBJ2-5
CDR3aa: CASSSIVGSTQYF

d_gene: .
abundance: .
v_gene: TRBV12-5
j_gene: TRBJ1-2
CDR3aa: CASGLVAIRGTFPNYGYTF

d_gene: .
abundance: .
v_gene: TRBV11-2
j_gene: TRBJ2-1
CDR3aa: CASSFPDSYNEQFF

d_gene: .
abundance: .
v_gene: TRBV28
j_gene: TRBJ2-2
CDR3aa: CASSSQTGELFF

d_gene: .
abundance: .
v_gene: TRBV5-1
j_gene: TRBJ1-6
CDR3aa: CASSLDGVRKLNSPLHF

d_gene: TRBD1
abundance: .
v_gene: TRBV19
j_gene: TRBJ1-3
CDR3aa: CAATGPYPGNTIYF

d_gene: .
abundance: .
v_gene: TRBV5-6
j_gene: TRBJ1-2
CDR3aa: CASSRPPPGQGYTF

d_gene: TRBD1
abundance: .
v_gene: TRBV19
j_gene: TRBJ2-2
CDR3aa: CASSIRQGALDQTNTGELFF

d_gene: TRBD2
abundance: few
v_gene: TRBV19
j_gene: TRBJ2-2
CDR3aa: CASSIGSGLAGVRGTGELFF

d_gene: .
abundance: .
v_gene: TRBV7-2
j_gene: TRBJ1-1
CDR3aa: CASSFRNTEAFF

d_gene: .
abundance: .
v_gene: TRBV6-4
j_gene: TRBJ2-7
CDR3aa: CASSDEGPDYEQYF

d_gene: .
abundance: .
v_gene: TRBV2
j_gene: TRBJ1-1
CDR3aa: CASRFEEMNTEAFF

d_gene: TRBD1
abundance: .
v_gene: TRBV5-4
j_gene: TRBJ2-3
CDR3aa: CASSIQQGARGDTQYF

d_gene: TRBD1
abundance: .
v_gene: TRBV5-1
j_gene: TRBJ1-4
CDR3aa: CASSGDRGGQANEKLFF

d_gene: TRBD1
abundance: .
v_gene: TRBV10-3
j_gene: TRBJ2-7
CDR3aa: CAISEGTEVGEQYF

d_gene: .
abundance: .
v_gene: TRBV6-4
j_gene: TRBJ1-5
CDR3aa: CASSEEPQGLNQPQHF

d_gene: TRBD1
abundance: .
v_gene: TRBV7-9
j_gene: TRBJ1-2
CDR3aa: CASSLETPGGIYGYTF

d_gene: .
abundance: .
v_gene: TRBV28
j_gene: TRBJ2-4
CDR3aa: CASSLAGAKNIQYF

d_gene: .
abundance: .
v_gene: TRBV27
j_gene: TRBJ1-6
CDR3aa: CASSMRNGSPLHF

d_gene: TRBD1
abundance: once
v_gene: TRBV6-5
j_gene: TRBJ1-1
CDR3aa: CASRRTGFRTEAFF

d_gene: TRBD1
abundance: .
v_gene: TRBV9
j_gene: TRBJ1-2
CDR3aa: CASSVYRGGPENYGYTF

d_gene: .
abundance: .
v_gene: TRBV7-6
j_gene: TRBJ1-4
CDR3aa: CASSFENGQGNEKLFF

d_gene: TRBD1
abundance: .
v_gene: TRBV6-1
j_gene: TRBJ1-2
CDR3aa: CASSVRQGNNYGYTF

d_gene: .
abundance: .
v_gene: TRBV13
j_gene: TRBJ1-1
CDR3aa: CASSLAGTEAFF

d_gene: .
abundance: .
v_gene: TRBV2
j_gene: TRBJ1-3
CDR3aa: CASPSIARNVSGNTIYF

d_gene: TRBD1
abundance: .
v_gene: TRBV4-1
j_gene: TRBJ2-7
CDR3aa: CASSLTFIQGAMNEQYF

d_gene: .
abundance: .
v_gene: TRBV9
j_gene: TRBJ2-3
CDR3aa: CASSVIFAGGATTDTQYF

d_gene: .
abundance: .
v_gene: TRBV6-5
j_gene: .
CDR3aa: CASKRRASYEQYF

d_gene: TRBD2
abundance: few
v_gene: TRBV2
j_gene: TRBJ2-7
CDR3aa: CAIERAGGHEQYF

d_gene: .
abundance: .
v_gene: TRBV27
j_gene: TRBJ2-2
CDR3aa: CASSLVGGRNTGELFF

d_gene: TRBD1
abundance: .
v_gene: TRBV4-3
j_gene: TRBJ2-2
CDR3aa: CASSQDDLRDRPGELFF

d_gene: .
abundance: .
v_gene: TRBV5-1
j_gene: TRBJ1-3
CDR3aa: CASSPRTDAGNTIYF

d_gene: TRBD1
abundance: .
v_gene: TRBV28
j_gene: TRBJ1-2
CDR3aa: CASTYGDRGLRGYTF

d_gene: .
abundance: .
v_gene: TRBV7-9
j_gene: TRBJ2-5
CDR3aa: CASLIGEETQYF

d_gene: .
abundance: .
v_gene: TRBV2
j_gene: TRBJ2-3
CDR3aa: CASKRGGPARPASTDTQYF

d_gene: .
abundance: .
v_gene: TRBV6-1
j_gene: TRBJ1-1
CDR3aa: CASSERGGDKLLGAFF

d_gene: TRBD1
abundance: few
v_gene: TRBV27
j_gene: TRBJ2-7
CDR3aa: CASSPRGTDPYEQYF

d_gene: .
abundance: .
v_gene: TRBV6-1
j_gene: TRBJ2-1
CDR3aa: CASRRERGLGEQFF

d_gene: TRBD1
abundance: .
v_gene: TRBV10-2
j_gene: TRBJ2-7
CDR3aa: CASTRDRSYEQYF

d_gene: TRBD2
abundance: .
v_gene: TRBV14
j_gene: TRBJ2-3
CDR3aa: CASSSGLAGVSDTQYF

d_gene: .
abundance: .
v_gene: TRBV6-5
j_gene: TRBJ1-1
CDR3aa: CASTRGMGENTEAFF

d_gene: .
abundance: once
v_gene: TRBV28
j_gene: TRBJ1-6
CDR3aa: CASSPDSFGSPLHF